The source of this TCR beta chain is a study of OX40 agonist ivuxolimab in advanced cancers. Whole-study context: Treatment received earlier with anti-PD-1, anti-PD-L1 or anti-CTLA-4 agents was allowed, and roughly 40% had some.

The germline V gene encodes CDR1 MNHEY and CDR2 SVGAGI. J was trimmed by 2 bases and V by 8 bases; bases with no gene match: 7. This CDR3 comprises 15 residues. Sequenced by immunoSEQ multiplex PCR; TCRdb stores in-frame clones only, minus some. The sample has about 79,000 clones, roughly 94% seen once. Patients who had autoimmune disease history or got systemic immunosuppression were left out. The rearrangement joins TRBV6-5 to TRBJ2-3; 10 positions match TRBD2. The receptor's source is an adult with an advanced solid tumor such as melanoma, head and neck, liver or kidney cancer. The sample consisted of CD4+ or CD8+ T cells sorted from blood, taken in a trial of the OX40 agonist ivuxolimab. The CDR3 here is CASGDLAGATDTQYF. CDR3 nucleotide sequence: TGTGCCAGCGGGGATCTAGCGGGGGCCACAGATACGCAGTATTTT.